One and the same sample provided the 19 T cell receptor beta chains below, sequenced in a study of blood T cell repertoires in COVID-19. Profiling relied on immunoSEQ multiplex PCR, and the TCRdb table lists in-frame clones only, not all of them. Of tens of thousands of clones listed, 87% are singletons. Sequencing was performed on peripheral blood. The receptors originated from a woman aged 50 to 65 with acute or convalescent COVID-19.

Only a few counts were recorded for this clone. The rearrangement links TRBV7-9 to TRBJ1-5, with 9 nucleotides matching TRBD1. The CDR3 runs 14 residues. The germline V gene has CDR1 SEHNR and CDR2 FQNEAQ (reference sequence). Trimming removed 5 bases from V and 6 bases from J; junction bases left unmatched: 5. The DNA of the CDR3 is TGTGCCAGCAGCAAAGGGGACAGGGCTCAGCCCCAGCATTTT. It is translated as CASSKGDRAQPQHF.

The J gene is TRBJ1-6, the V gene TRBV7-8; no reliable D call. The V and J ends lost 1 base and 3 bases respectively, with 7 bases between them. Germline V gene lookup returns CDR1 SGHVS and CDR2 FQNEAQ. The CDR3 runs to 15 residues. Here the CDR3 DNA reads TGTGCCAGCAGCTTAGGGCCCCACTATAATTCACCCCTCCACTTT. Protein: CASSLGPHYNSPLHF.

CDR3 nucleotide sequence: TGTGCCAGCAGCTTAGTCGGGAGCGGTGGTGAGCAGTTCTTC. Its translation: CASSLVGSGGEQFF. The rearrangement joins TRBV13 to TRBJ2-1; D possibly corresponds to TRBD2 (6 bases). Trimming took off 1 base at V and 9 bases at J, with 13 bases between the two ends. The CDR3 is 14 residues long. Germline CDR1 PRHDT, CDR2 FYEKMQ (reference sequence).

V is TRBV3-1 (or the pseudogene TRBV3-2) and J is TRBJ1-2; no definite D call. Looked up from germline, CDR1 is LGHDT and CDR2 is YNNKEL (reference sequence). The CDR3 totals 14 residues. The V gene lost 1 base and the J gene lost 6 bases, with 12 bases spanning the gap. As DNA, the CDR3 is TGTGCCAGCAGCCAAGTAGCGGAATTTAATGGCTACACCTTC. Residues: CASSQVAEFNGYTF.

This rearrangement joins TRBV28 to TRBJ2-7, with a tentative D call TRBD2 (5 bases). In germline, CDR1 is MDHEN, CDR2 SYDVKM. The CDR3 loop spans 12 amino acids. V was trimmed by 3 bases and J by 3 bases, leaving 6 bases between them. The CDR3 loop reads CASSFTSYEQYF. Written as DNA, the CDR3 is TGTGCCAGCAGTTTCACTAGCTACGAGCAGTACTTC. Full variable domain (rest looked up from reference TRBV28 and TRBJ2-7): DVKVTQSSRYLVKRTGEKVFLECVQDMDHENMFWYRQDPGLGLRLIYFSYDVKMKEKGDIPEGYSVSREKKERFSLILESASTNQTSMYLCASSFTSYEQYFGPGTRLTVT.

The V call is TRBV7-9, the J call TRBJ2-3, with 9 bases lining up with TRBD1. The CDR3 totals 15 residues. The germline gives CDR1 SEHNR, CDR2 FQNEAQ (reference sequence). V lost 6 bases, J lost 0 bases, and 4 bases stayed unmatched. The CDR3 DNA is TGTGCCAGCAGGCGACAGGGGGGAAGCACAGATACGCAGTATTTT. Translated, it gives CASRRQGGSTDTQYF. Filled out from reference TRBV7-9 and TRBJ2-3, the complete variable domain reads DTGVSQNPRHKITKRGQNVTFRCDPISEHNRLYWYRQTLGQGPEFLTYFQNEAQLEKSRLLSDRFSAERPKGSFSTLEIQRTEQGDSAMYLCASRRQGGSTDTQYFGPGTRLTVL.

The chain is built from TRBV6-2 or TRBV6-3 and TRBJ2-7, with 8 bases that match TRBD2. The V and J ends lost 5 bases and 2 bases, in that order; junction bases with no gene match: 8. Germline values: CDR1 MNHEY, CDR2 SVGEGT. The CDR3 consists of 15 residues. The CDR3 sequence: CASSPAGANAYEQYF. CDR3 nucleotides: TGTGCCAGCAGTCCAGCGGGAGCTAATGCCTACGAGCAGTACTTC.

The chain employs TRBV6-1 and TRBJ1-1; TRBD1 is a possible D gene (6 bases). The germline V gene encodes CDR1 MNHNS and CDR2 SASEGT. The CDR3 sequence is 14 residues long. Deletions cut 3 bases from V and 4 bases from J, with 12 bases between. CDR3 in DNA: TGTGCCAGCAGTGAGGAAGGGGGTCTCACTGAAGCTTTCTTT. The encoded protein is CASSEEGGLTEAFF.

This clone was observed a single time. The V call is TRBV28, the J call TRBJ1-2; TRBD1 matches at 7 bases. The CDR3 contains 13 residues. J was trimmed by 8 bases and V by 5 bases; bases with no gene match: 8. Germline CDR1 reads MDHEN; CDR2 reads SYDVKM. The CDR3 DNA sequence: TGTGCCAGCAGTCCGCCGACAGGGTACGGCTACACCTTC. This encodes CASSPPTGYGYTF.

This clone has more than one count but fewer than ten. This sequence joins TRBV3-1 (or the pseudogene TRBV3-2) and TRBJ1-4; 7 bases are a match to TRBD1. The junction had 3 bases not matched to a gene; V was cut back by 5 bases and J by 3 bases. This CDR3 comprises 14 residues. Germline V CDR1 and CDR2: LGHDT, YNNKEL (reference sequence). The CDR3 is CASSAGQSNEKLFF. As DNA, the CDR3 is TGTGCCAGCAGCGCGGGACAGTCTAATGAAAAACTGTTTTTT.

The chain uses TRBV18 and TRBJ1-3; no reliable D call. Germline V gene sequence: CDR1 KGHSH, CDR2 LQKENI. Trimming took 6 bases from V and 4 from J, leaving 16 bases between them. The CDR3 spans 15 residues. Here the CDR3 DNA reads TGTGCCAGCTCCCCCGCGGGTGTGGCGGGAAACACCATATATTTT. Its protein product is CASSPAGVAGNTIYF.

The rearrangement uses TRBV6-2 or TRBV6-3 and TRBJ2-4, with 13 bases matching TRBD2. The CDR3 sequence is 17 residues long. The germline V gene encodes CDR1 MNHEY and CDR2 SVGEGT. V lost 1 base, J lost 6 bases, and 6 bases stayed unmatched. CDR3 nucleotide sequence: TGTGCCAGCAGTTACTACTGGACTAGCGGGAGTCCAAACATTCAGTACTTC. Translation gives CASSYYWTSGSPNIQYF.

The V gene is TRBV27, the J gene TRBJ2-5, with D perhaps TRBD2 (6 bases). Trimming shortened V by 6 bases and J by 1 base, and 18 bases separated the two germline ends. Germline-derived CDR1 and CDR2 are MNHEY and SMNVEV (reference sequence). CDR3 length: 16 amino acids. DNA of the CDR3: TGTGCCAGCAGCTCGGTTGGTAGCGGAACCCAAGAGACCCAGTACTTC. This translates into CASSSVGSGTQETQYF.

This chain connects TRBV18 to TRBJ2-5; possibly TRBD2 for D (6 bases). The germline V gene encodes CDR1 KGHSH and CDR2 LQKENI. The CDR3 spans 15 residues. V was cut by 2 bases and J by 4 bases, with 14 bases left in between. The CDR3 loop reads CASSPKRRDAETQYF. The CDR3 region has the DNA TGTGCCAGCTCACCAAAGAGGAGGGACGCAGAGACCCAGTACTTC. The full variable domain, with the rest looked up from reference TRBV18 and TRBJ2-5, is NAGVMQNPRHLVRRRGQEARLRCSPMKGHSHVYWYRQLPEEGLKFMVYLQKENIIDESGMPKERFSAEFPKEGPSILRIQQVVRGDSAAYFCASSPKRRDAETQYFGPGTRLLVL.

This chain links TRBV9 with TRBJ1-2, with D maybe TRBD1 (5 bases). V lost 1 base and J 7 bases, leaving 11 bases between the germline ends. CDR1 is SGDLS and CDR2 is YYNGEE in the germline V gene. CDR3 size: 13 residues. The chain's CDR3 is CASSVQGGVGYTF. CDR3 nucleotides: TGTGCCAGCAGCGTACAGGGAGGTGTTGGCTACACCTTC.

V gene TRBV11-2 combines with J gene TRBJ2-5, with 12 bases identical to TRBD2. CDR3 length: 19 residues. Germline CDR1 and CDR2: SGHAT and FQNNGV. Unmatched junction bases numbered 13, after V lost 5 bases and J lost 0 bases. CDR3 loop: CASSTAGLAGGTYQETQYF. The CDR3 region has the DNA TGTGCCAGCAGCACTGCGGGGCTAGCGGGAGGGACGTACCAAGAGACCCAGTACTTC.

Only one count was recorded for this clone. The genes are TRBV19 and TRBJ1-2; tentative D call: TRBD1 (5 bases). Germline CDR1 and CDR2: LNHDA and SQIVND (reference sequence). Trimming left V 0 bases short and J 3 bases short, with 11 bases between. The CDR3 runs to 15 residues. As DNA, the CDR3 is TGTGCCAGTAGTATAGACCGGGGAGGGGACTATGGCTACACCTTC. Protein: CASSIDRGGDYGYTF.

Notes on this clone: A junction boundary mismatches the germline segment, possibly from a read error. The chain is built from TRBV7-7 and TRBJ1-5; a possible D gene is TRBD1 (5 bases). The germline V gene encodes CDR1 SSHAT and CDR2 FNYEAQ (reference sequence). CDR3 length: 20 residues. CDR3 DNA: TGTGCTAGCAGCCAATTAGGCCAGGGTTGTGGGGTATATAGCAATCAGCCCCAGCATTTT. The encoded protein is CASSQLGQGCGVYSNQPQHF. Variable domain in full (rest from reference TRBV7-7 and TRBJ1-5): GAGVSQSPRYKVTKRGQDVTLRCDPISSHATLYWYQQALGQGPEFLTYFNYEAQPDKSGLPSDRFSAERPEGSISTLTIQRTEQRDSAMYRCASSQLGQGCGVYSNQPQHFGDGTRLSIL.

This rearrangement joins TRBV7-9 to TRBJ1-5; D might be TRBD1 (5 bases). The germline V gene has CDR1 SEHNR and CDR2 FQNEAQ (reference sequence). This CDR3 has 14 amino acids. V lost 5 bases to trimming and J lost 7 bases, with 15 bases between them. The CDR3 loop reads CASSRPTGGQPQHF. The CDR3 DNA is TGTGCCAGCAGCCGACCGACCGGGGGGCAGCCCCAGCATTTT. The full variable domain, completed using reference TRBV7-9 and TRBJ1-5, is DTGVSQNPRHKITKRGQNVTFRCDPISEHNRLYWYRQTLGQGPEFLTYFQNEAQLEKSRLLSDRFSAERPKGSFSTLEIQRTEQGDSAMYLCASSRPTGGQPQHFGDGTRLSIL.